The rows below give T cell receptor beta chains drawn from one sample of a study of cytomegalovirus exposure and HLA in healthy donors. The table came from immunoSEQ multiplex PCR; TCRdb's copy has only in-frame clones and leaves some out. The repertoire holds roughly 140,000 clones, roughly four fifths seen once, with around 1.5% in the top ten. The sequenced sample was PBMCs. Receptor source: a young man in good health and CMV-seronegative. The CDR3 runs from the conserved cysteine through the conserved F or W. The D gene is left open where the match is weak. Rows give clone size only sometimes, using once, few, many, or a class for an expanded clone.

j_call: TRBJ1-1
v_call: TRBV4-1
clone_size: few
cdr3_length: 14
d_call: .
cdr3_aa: CASAWGRGGTEAFF
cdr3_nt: TGCGCCAGCGCCTGGGGGCGGGGGGGCACTGAAGCTTTCTTT

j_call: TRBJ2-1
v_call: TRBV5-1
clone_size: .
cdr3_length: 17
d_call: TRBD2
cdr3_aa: CASSLSQLAGAYNEQFF
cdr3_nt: TGCGCCAGCAGCTTGAGTCAACTAGCGGGAGCCTACAATGAGCAGTTCTTC

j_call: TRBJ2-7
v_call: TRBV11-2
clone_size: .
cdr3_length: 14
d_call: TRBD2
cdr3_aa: CASSFQPGLDEQYF
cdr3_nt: TGTGCCAGCAGCTTCCAACCGGGACTAGACGAGCAGTACTTC

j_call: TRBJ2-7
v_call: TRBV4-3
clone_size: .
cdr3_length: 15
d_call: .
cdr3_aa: CASSQDPETYYEQYF
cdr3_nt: TGCGCCAGCAGCCAAGATCCCGAGACTTACTACGAGCAGTACTTC

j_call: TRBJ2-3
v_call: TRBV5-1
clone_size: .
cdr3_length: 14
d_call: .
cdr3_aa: CASSLVSASDTQYF
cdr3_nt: TGCGCCAGCAGCTTGGTTAGCGCTTCAGATACGCAGTATTTT

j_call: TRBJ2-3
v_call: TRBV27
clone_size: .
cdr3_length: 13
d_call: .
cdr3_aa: CASSFTGTDTQYF
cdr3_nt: TGTGCCAGCAGTTTCACTGGCACAGATACGCAGTATTTT

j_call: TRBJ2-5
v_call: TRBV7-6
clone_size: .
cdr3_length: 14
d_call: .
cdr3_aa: CASSSPQGGETQYF
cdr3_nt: TGTGCCAGCAGCTCACCCCAGGGTGGGGAGACCCAGTACTTC

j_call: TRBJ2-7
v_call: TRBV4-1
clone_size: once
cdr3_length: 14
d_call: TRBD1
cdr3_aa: CASSPDRGRDEQYF
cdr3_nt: TGCGCCAGCAGCCCCGACAGGGGGCGCGACGAGCAGTACTTC

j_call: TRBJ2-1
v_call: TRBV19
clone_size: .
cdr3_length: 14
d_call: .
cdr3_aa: CASSFQGSSNEQFF
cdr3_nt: TGTGCCAGTAGTTTCCAGGGGAGCTCCAATGAGCAGTTCTTC

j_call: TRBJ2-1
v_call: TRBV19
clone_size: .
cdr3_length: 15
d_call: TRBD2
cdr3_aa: CASSSPGLAFNEQFF
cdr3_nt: TGTGCCAGTAGCTCCCCGGGACTAGCGTTTAATGAGCAGTTCTTC

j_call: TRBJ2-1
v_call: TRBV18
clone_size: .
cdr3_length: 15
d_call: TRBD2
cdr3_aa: CASSLGLAGGNEQFF
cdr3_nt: TGTGCCAGCTCACTCGGACTAGCGGGAGGCAATGAGCAGTTCTTC

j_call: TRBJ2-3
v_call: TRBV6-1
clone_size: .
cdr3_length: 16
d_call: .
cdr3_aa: CASSEPGTGGTDTQYF
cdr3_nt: TGTGCCAGCAGTGAACCCGGGACTGGGGGCACAGATACGCAGTATTTT

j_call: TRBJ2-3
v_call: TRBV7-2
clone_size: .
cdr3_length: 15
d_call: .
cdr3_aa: CASSLVASRTDTQYF
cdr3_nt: TGTGCCAGCAGCTTAGTGGCTAGCCGCACAGATACGCAGTATTTT

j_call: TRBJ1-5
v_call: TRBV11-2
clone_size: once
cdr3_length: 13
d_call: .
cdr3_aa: CASSQQEGQPQHF
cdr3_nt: TGTGCCAGCAGCCAACAAGAGGGTCAGCCCCAGCATTTT

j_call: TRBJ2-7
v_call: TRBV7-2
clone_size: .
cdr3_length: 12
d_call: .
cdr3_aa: CASSFTGFEQYF
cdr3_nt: TGTGCCAGCAGCTTTACAGGGTTTGAGCAGTACTTC

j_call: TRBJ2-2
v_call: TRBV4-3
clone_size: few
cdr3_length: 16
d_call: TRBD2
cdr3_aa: CASSQGSGRATGELFF
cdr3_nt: TGCGCCAGCAGCCAAGGGAGCGGGAGGGCCACCGGGGAGCTGTTTTTT

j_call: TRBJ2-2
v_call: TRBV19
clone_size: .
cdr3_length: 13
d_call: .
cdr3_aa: CATRLGVTGELFF
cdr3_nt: TGTGCCACCCGACTAGGGGTCACCGGGGAGCTGTTTTTT

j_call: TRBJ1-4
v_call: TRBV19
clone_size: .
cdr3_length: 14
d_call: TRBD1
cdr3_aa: CASSSGQGRRKLFF
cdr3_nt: TGTGCCAGTAGTTCAGGACAGGGGAGGAGGAAACTGTTTTTT

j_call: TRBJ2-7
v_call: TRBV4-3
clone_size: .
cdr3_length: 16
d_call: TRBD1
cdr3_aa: CASSQEGPGTVYEQYF
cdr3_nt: TGCGCCAGCAGCCAAGAAGGCCCCGGGACAGTCTACGAGCAGTACTTC

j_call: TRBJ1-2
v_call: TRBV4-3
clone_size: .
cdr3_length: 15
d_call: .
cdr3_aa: CASTQTANHDYGYTF
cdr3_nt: TGCGCCAGCACCCAGACAGCCAACCACGACTATGGCTACACCTTC

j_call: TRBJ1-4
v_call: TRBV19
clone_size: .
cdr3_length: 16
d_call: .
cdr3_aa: CASSQIFSGANEKLFF
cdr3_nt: TGTGCCAGTAGCCAAATCTTCTCGGGGGCTAATGAAAAACTGTTTTTT

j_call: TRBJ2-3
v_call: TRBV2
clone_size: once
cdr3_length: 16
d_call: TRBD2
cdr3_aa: CASRGLAGGPADTQYF
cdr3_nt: TGTGCCAGCAGGGGACTAGCGGGAGGGCCGGCAGATACGCAGTATTTT

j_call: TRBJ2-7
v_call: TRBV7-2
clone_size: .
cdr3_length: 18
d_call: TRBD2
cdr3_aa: CASSLGGRLAGGPVEQYF
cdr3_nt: TGTGCCAGCAGCTTAGGCGGGCGACTAGCGGGAGGGCCGGTCGAGCAGTACTTC

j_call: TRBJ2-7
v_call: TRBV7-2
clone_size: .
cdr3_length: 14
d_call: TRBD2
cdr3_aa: CASSLTSGTYEQYF
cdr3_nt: TGTGCCAGCAGCTTGACTAGCGGGACGTACGAGCAGTACTTC

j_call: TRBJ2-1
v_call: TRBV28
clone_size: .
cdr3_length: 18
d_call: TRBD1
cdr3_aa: CASSPLLWDRGGYNEQFF
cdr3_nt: TGTGCCAGCAGTCCCCTTTTATGGGACAGGGGAGGATACAATGAGCAGTTCTTC

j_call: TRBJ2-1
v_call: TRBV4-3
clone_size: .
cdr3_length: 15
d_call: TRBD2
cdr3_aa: CASSQEAGGPGEQFF
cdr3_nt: TGCGCCAGCAGCCAAGAGGCGGGAGGGCCAGGTGAGCAGTTCTTC

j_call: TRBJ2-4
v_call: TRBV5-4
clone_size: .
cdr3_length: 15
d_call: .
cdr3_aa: CASSLDEAAKNIQYF
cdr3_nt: TGTGCCAGCAGCTTGGATGAGGCGGCCAAAAACATTCAGTACTTC

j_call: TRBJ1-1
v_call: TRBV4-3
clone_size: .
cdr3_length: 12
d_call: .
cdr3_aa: CASSQTGTEAFF
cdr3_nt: TGCGCCAGCAGCCAAACAGGTACTGAAGCTTTCTTT

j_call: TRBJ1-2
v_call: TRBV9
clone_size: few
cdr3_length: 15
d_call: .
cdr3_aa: CASSVALQGVYGYTF
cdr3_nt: TGTGCCAGCAGCGTAGCTCTACAGGGAGTCTATGGCTACACCTTC

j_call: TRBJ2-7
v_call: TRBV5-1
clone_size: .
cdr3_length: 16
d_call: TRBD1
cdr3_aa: CASSSWDGTGGYEQYF
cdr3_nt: TGCGCCAGCAGCTCCTGGGATGGGACAGGGGGCTACGAGCAGTACTTC

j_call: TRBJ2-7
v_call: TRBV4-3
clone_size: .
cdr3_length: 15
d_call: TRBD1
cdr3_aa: CASSQEGGQGGAQYF
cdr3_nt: TGCGCCAGCAGCCAAGAGGGGGGACAGGGAGGTGCGCAGTACTTC

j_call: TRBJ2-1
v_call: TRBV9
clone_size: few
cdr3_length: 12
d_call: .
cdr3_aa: CASSGHYNEQFF
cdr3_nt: TGTGCCAGCAGCGGTCACTACAATGAGCAGTTCTTC

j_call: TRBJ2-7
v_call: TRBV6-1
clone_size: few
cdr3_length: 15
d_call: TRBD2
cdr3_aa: CASSEALAGAYEQYF
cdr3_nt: TGTGCCAGCAGTGAAGCGCTAGCGGGAGCCTACGAGCAGTACTTC

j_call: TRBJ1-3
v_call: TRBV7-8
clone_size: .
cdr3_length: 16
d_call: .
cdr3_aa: CASSLDYSSSGNTIYF
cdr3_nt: TGTGCCAGCAGCTTAGATTACAGCAGCTCTGGAAACACCATATATTTT

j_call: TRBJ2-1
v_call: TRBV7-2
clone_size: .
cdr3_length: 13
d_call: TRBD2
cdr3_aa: CASLAGLYNEQFF
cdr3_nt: TGTGCCAGCCTAGCGGGGCTGTACAATGAGCAGTTCTTC

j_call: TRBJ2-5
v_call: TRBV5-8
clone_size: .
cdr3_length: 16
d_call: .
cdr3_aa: CASSLATVGWEETQYF
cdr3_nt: TGTGCCAGCAGCTTGGCGACAGTTGGGTGGGAAGAGACCCAGTACTTC

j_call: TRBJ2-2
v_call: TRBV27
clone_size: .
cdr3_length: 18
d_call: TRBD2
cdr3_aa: CASSLTSGRVGDTGELFF
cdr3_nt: TGTGCCAGCAGTTTGACTAGCGGGAGAGTCGGGGACACCGGGGAGCTGTTTTTT